These 30 T cell receptor beta chains were sequenced from one sample in a study of circulating tumor DNA in untreated peripheral T-cell lymphoma. Clones were sequenced by immunoSEQ multiplex PCR, and TCRdb holds only the in-frame ones, with some missing. The sample carries more than 5,500 clones, 70% to 85% recorded once. What was sequenced was tumor tissue. The receptors derive from a human donor with peripheral T-cell lymphoma.

This sequence joins TRBV28 and TRBJ1-5; D unclear. The CDR3 runs 12 residues. Trimming took 5 bases from V and 8 from J, leaving 10 bases between them. Germline V lookup: CDR1 MDHEN, CDR2 SYDVKM. The CDR3: CASSVSVEPQHF. In nucleotides, the CDR3 is TGTGCCAGCAGTGTGTCGGTGGAGCCCCAGCATTTT.

In regard to this clone: The same CDR3 arises from other DNA sequences in this sample as well. The genes are TRBV10-2 and TRBJ2-2, with TRBD1 matching over 7 bases. Losses at the gene ends were 8 bases for V and 2 bases for J; bases not matched to a gene: 2. Per the germline V gene, CDR1 is WSHSY and CDR2 is SAAADI. The CDR3 runs 13 residues. CDR3 DNA: TGCGCCAGCCGGGACAGCAACACCGGGGAGCTGTTTTTT. This encodes CASRDSNTGELFF.

Notes on this clone: Compared with germline, one end of the junction differs, possibly owing to a read error. J is TRBJ2-3 and V is TRBV6-8; 7 bases line up with TRBD1. The CDR3 length is 15 residues. Germline V CDR1 and CDR2: MNHGY, SAAAGT. Here the CDR3 DNA reads TGTGCCAGCAGTTATAGGACAGGTAGCATAGATACGCAGTATTTT. This translates into CASSYRTGSIDTQYF.

This clone was seen once. The rearrangement links TRBV23-1 to TRBJ2-1; D is perhaps TRBD2 (6 bases). TRBV23-1 is identified as an open reading frame with a role that is uncertain. The CDR3 totals 15 residues. The germline V and J ends were trimmed by 6 bases and 13 bases, with 25 bases remaining between them. CDR3 amino acids: CASSQDRFGGGPQFF. The CDR3 bases are TGCGCCAGCAGCCAAGATCGGTTTGGGGGAGGCCCTCAGTTCTTC.

The chain carries TRBV29-1 and TRBJ1-1, with D hard to call. With 5 bases removed from V and 2 bases from J, the gap between germline ends came to 21 bases. The V gene's germline CDR1 is SQVTM and CDR2 ANQGSEA. There are 16 residues in the CDR3. Here the CDR3 DNA reads TGCAGCGTTTTGAGGTTGTCGGTTCCTTCAAACACTGAAGCTTTCTTT. It encodes CSVLRLSVPSNTEAFF.

The chain has TRBV10-2 and TRBJ1-1; tentatively, D is TRBD1 (5 bases). CDR3 length: 14 amino acids. Germline V gene sequence: CDR1 WSHSY, CDR2 SAAADI. V was cut by 0 bases and J by 4 bases, with 9 bases left in between. In nucleotides, the CDR3 is TGCGCCAGCAGTGAGTCGAAAAGGGGCACTGAAGCTTTCTTT. It yields the protein CASSESKRGTEAFF.

J is TRBJ2-7 and V is TRBV2; perhaps D is TRBD1 or TRBD2 (5 bases each). The V end was cut by 2 bases, the J end by 4 bases, with 15 bases between. Germline assignment: CDR1 SNHLY and CDR2 FYNNEI. CDR3 length: 15 residues. CDR3 coding DNA: TGTGCCAGCAGTGAATTCCAGGGTCGAGGGTACGAGCAGTACTTC. Amino acid sequence: CASSEFQGRGYEQYF.

The J gene is TRBJ2-1, the V gene TRBV23-1; 9 nucleotides align to TRBD1. TRBV23-1 is annotated as an ORF whose role is uncertain. V was clipped by 6 bases and J by 10 bases; unmatched bases: 7. The CDR3 has 13 amino acids. As DNA, the CDR3 is TGCGCCAGCAGCTCTGGGACAGGGCAGGAGCAGTTCTTC. Translating gives CASSSGTGQEQFF.

This rearrangement joins TRBV28 to TRBJ2-5, with D unclear. CDR1 is MDHEN and CDR2 is SYDVKM in the germline V gene. V was trimmed by 3 bases and J by 7 bases, leaving 15 bases between them. This CDR3 has 14 residues. CDR3 residues: CASSFGPRGPTQYF. DNA of the CDR3: TGTGCCAGCAGTTTTGGTCCTCGAGGTCCGACCCAGTACTTC.

The chain joins TRBV9 to TRBJ2-1; 10 bases map to TRBD2. Looked up from germline, CDR1 is SGDLS and CDR2 is YYNGEE. Germline trimming cut 2 bases from V and 3 bases from J; bases unmatched to any gene: 8. CDR3 length: 17 amino acids. For the CDR3, the DNA is TGTGCCAGCAGCGTCCCTAGCGGGGGAGTCAACTACAATGAGCAGTTCTTC. Translating gives CASSVPSGGVNYNEQFF.

The chain uses TRBV28 and TRBJ2-1; D might be TRBD1 or TRBD2, each matching 6 bases. Germline CDR1 is MDHEN and CDR2 is SYDVKM. The CDR3 extends over 15 amino acids. Between the trimmed V and J ends, which lost 5 bases and 0 bases, there was a span of 11 bases. This CDR3 reads CASSLGGSSYNEQFF. As DNA, the CDR3 is TGTGCCAGCAGTCTAGGGGGGAGCTCCTACAATGAGCAGTTCTTC.

The chain employs TRBV30 and TRBJ1-6, with 7 bases that match TRBD1. The CDR3 has 12 amino acids. Germline loops: CDR1 GTSNPN, CDR2 SVGIG (reference sequence). CDR3 sequence: CVCDRDNLSLHF. In DNA form, the CDR3 reads TGTGTTTGCGACAGGGACAATTTATCCCTCCACTTT.

The genes are TRBV6-8 and TRBJ1-2, with TRBD1 as a possible D gene (5 bases). V was clipped by 10 bases and J by 1 base, with 13 bases between them. The CDR3 extends over 13 amino acids. From germline, CDR1 is MNHGY and CDR2 SAAAGT. CDR3 nucleotides: TGTGCCATGGGGGGAGTATATAACTATGGCTACACCTTC. This encodes CAMGGVYNYGYTF.

The chain employs TRBV6-8 and TRBJ2-3; D may match TRBD1 or TRBD2 (6 bases each). Germline CDR1 is MNHGY and CDR2 is SAAAGT. Trimming removed 5 bases at V and 6 bases at J, with 21 bases between. The CDR3 has 16 residues. For the CDR3, the DNA is TGTGCCAGCAGTCCCCAACCGGGAGTGGGGGCCGATACGCAGTATTTT. Its translation: CASSPQPGVGADTQYF.

CDR3 DNA sequence: TGTGCCAGCTCATTAGGGCCCGGGGGTGGCTACACCTTC. It codes for CASSLGPGGGYTF. The chain carries TRBV18 and TRBJ1-2; possible D gene TRBD1, 5 bases. Per germline, CDR1 KGHSH and CDR2 LQKENI. There are 13 residues in the CDR3. Trimming left V 5 bases short and J 7 bases short, with 14 bases between.

V gene TRBV5-1 combines with J gene TRBJ2-7; 7 nucleotides align to TRBD2. V gave up 0 bases and J gave up 5 bases; unmatched junction bases: 5. The germline gives CDR1 SGHRS, CDR2 YFSETQ. This CDR3 region has 14 residues. As DNA, the CDR3 is TGCGCCAGCAGCTTGGGGACTAGGGGCGACGAGCAGTACTTC. It specifies CASSLGTRGDEQYF.

V usage is TRBV7-7 and J usage is TRBJ1-2, with 7 bases lining up with TRBD1. This CDR3 spans 14 amino acids. With 5 bases clipped from V and 2 bases from J, the junction kept 5 bases outside the gene matches. Germline V CDR1 and CDR2: SSHAT, FNYEAQ (reference sequence). CDR3 in DNA: TGTGCCAGCAGCCCCCGGACAGGAAACTATGGCTACACCTTC. This translates into CASSPRTGNYGYTF.

The V call is TRBV27, the J call TRBJ1-5, with TRBD1 matching over 10 bases. This CDR3 has 16 residues. With 5 bases clipped from V and 2 bases from J, the junction kept 6 bases outside the gene matches. Per the germline V gene, CDR1 is MNHEY and CDR2 is SMNVEV (reference sequence). The CDR3 sequence is CASSDDRGLGNQPQHF. CDR3 nucleotides: TGTGCCAGCAGTGACGACAGGGGGCTTGGCAATCAGCCCCAGCATTTT.

Only one count was recorded for this clone. The chain combines TRBV6-8 with TRBJ1-5, with 9 bases fitting TRBD1. The ends lost 5 bases at V and 7 bases at J; junction bases unmatched: 12. The CDR3 runs 16 residues. Germline V gene lookup returns CDR1 MNHGY and CDR2 SAAAGT. The CDR3 coding sequence is TGTGCCAGCAGTAACCGGGACAGGGTTCAGCGACAGCCCCAGCATTTT. It yields the protein CASSNRDRVQRQPQHF.

The chain employs TRBV10-2 and TRBJ2-3; tentative D call: TRBD1 (6 bases). The V gene's germline CDR1 is WSHSY and CDR2 SAAADI. The CDR3 has 15 residues. V shed 3 bases and J shed 4 bases, with 14 bases lying between them. DNA for the CDR3: TGCGCCAGCAGTGACAACAGGGAGCTCCCAGATACGCAGTATTTT. It specifies CASSDNRELPDTQYF.

The J gene is TRBJ1-4, the V gene TRBV19; D unclear. CDR1 and CDR2 from the germline V gene are LNHDA and SQIVND (reference sequence). V was pared by 6 bases and J by 1 base, with 15 bases between. The CDR3 is 16 amino acids. CDR3 in DNA: TGTGCCAGTAGAAACTTTGCAGGACTAACTAATGAAAAACTGTTTTTT. This encodes CASRNFAGLTNEKLFF.

The rearrangement uses TRBV11-3 and TRBJ2-7; 7 nucleotides match TRBD1. J was trimmed by 3 bases and V by 5 bases; bases with no gene match: 10. Germline CDR1 and CDR2: SGHNT and YENEEA. This CDR3 region has 15 residues. The CDR3 sequence: CASSPSTGLDYEQYF. CDR3 bases: TGTGCCAGCAGCCCCTCGACAGGGCTCGACTACGAGCAGTACTTC.

This clone qualifies as medium-sized. The rearrangement links TRBV18 to TRBJ1-2; D not certain. There are 13 residues in the CDR3. CDR1 is KGHSH and CDR2 is LQKENI in the germline V gene. Trimming took off 4 bases at V and 3 bases at J, with 9 bases between the two ends. The CDR3 bases are TGTGCCAGCTCACATGTTGAAGACTATGGCTACACCTTC. Its translation is CASSHVEDYGYTF. Combining the CDR3 with reference TRBV18 and TRBJ1-2 gives the whole variable domain NAGVMQNPRHLVRRRGQEARLRCSPMKGHSHVYWYRQLPEEGLKFMVYLQKENIIDESGMPKERFSAEFPKEGPSILRIQQVVRGDSAAYFCASSHVEDYGYTFGSGTRLTVV.

The J gene is TRBJ1-4, the V gene TRBV30; D not certain. Germline assignment: CDR1 GTSNPN and CDR2 SVGIG (reference sequence). This CDR3 contains 19 residues. Trimming shortened V by 0 bases and J by 0 bases, and 20 bases separated the two germline ends. The CDR3 bases are TGTGCCTGGAGTGTTTTTGGAAATGAAGGAGTTGCAACTAATGAAAAACTGTTTTTT. It translates to CAWSVFGNEGVATNEKLFF.

The chain uses TRBV28 and TRBJ1-4, with 7 bases fitting TRBD1. Germline trimming cut 10 bases from V and 3 bases from J; bases unmatched to any gene: 11. Per germline, CDR1 MDHEN and CDR2 SYDVKM. The CDR3 totals 15 residues. CDR3 in DNA: TGTGCCACCGGCACCTTCGGGACAGCTAATGAAAAACTGTTTTTT. Its translation is CATGTFGTANEKLFF.

The V call is TRBV28, the J call TRBJ1-2, with a possible D match to TRBD1 (5 bases). CDR3 size: 14 residues. The V end lost 4 bases, the J end lost 2 bases, and 11 bases lay between the germline ends. Per germline, CDR1 MDHEN and CDR2 SYDVKM. This CDR3 is CASSSHGGNYGYTF. The CDR3 bases are TGTGCCAGCAGTTCTCACGGGGGGAACTATGGCTACACCTTC.

CDR3 bases: TGTGCCAGCCACACGGGGGGAGATACGCAGTATTTT. Translating gives CASHTGGDTQYF. The chain employs TRBV28 and TRBJ2-3; TRBD2 agrees at 7 bases. Losses at the gene ends were 8 bases for V and 5 bases for J; bases not matched to a gene: 4. This CDR3 spans 12 amino acids. Germline V gene lookup returns CDR1 MDHEN and CDR2 SYDVKM.

A remark on this clone: The junction shows a germline mismatch at one end, possibly a read error. X shows a residue whose base was not read or is ambiguous. The chain recombines TRBV6-8 with TRBJ1-2, with 9 bases lining up with TRBD1. Germline V CDR1 and CDR2: MNHGY, SAAAGT. The CDR3 is 15 amino acids. The CDR3 protein is CASRDRVRLNYXYTF. The CDR3 region has the DNA TGTGCCAGCCGGGACAGGGTTCGCCTTAACTATGRCTACACCTTC.

This chain connects TRBV18 to TRBJ1-5; D ambiguous. CDR1 is KGHSH and CDR2 is LQKENI in the germline V gene. The CDR3 is made up of 12 amino acids. V was shortened by 0 bases and J by 9 bases, with 6 bases between the two germline ends. CDR3 amino acids: CASSPPGRPQHF. The CDR3, as DNA: TGTGCCAGCTCACCACCGGGTCGGCCCCAGCATTTT.

The chain combines TRBV12-5 with TRBJ1-5; 7 positions match TRBD1. Germline values: CDR1 LGHNT, CDR2 FRNRAP. This CDR3 contains 14 residues. The CDR3 DNA is TGTGCCAGCTGGTCTGGACAGGAAGAACAGCCCCAGCATTTT. Its translation: CASWSGQEEQPQHF.